This TCR beta chain was observed in a study of blood T cell repertoires in COVID-19. About the research overall: T cells, B-cell-depleted T cells, or PBMCs provided the cDNA or gDNA that served as material.

In the authors' methods: Quantification of nucleated cells was approximated via reference gene primer amplification. The method was immunoSEQ multiplex PCR; TCRdb's version includes in-frame clones alone and lacks a portion of them. The V and J calls and clone size were taken over from that table, and D and trimming were inferred from the DNA. The sample has a few hundred thousand clones, 92% seen once. The germline CDR1 and CDR2 sequences are MDHEN and SYDVKM. This CDR3 contains 11 residues. The V end lost 3 bases, the J end lost 14 bases, and 13 bases lay between the germline ends. Participant age was roughly 18 to 100 years, and participants resided in around 24 US areas. Cohorts were assigned according to the clinical history that participants reported.

The sequence came from a woman aged 30 to 39 who had recovered from COVID-19. J is TRBJ1-2 and V is TRBV28; D may be TRBD1 (5 bases). Source material: PBMCs or T cells enriched from blood (not recorded which). CDR3 DNA: TGTGCCAGCAGTTTCTCACAGGCATTAACCTTC. This gives the protein CASSFSQALTF.